This record looks at one T cell receptor (beta chain) sequence and its context. As yet, its antigen is unknown. Trimming took 4 bases from V and 4 from J; bases not matched to a gene: 9. CDR1 is SGDLS, CDR2 YYNGEE, per germline. The CDR3 contains 16 residues. Clones were read by immunoSEQ multiplex PCR, and TCRdb kept only the in-frame ones, dropping some. The table records some 370,000 clones, under 90% of them present only once. The record originates from a study of Ad26.COV2.S vaccination and SARS-CoV-2 variants. Study details: Participants got Ad26.COV2.S intramuscularly, once or twice 56 days apart. General study results and limits: Among vaccine recipients, spike-specific TCR breadth exceeded that of placebo recipients.

Treatment noted: roughly 19 received Ad26.COV2.S at low or high dose, single or two shots; about 5 received placebo; per-sample allocation not given. The investigators took samples on day 63 after the first vaccine or placebo injection. Expression of Wuhan-strain SARS-CoV-2 spike came from the Ad26 vector that formed the vaccine. This TCR came from a person between 18 and 65 years old who received the Ad26.COV2.S COVID-19 vaccine or a placebo. The chain uses TRBV9 and TRBJ2-5; TRBD2 aligns across 11 bases. This specimen consisted of peripheral blood, obtained in a trial of Ad26.COV2.S vaccine versus placebo. CDR3 in amino acids: CASSLTSGAGGETQYF. The CDR3 DNA sequence: TGTGCCAGCAGCCTGACTAGCGGGGCCGGGGGAGAGACCCAGTACTTC.